One T cell receptor (beta chain) is described in this entry. Its antigen is unknown. TCRdb reprocessed the multiplex PCR reads with MiXCR, giving one entry per CDR3 protein. The top ten hold approximately 45% of the sample, which has approximately 8,000 distinct CDR3 sequences, around 80% seen once. The data derive from a study of breast tumors, draining lymph nodes, adjacent tissues. Study-wide results and caveats: Compared with basal-like, luminal-like tumors shared significantly more repertoire with nontumor tissue. Tumor TCR diversity was below lymph nodes but above nontumor tissue. Findings are consistent with lymph node origin and intratumoral expansion of most tumor T cells. That most tumor T cells come from lymph nodes remained unproven.

The TCR was taken from a female donor with breast cancer. Some clones in this sample may be carry-over from other donors' samples. The specimen sequenced was tumor-adjacent breast tissue.

The chain's CDR3 is CASSFLGSGGYEQYF. The CDR3 DNA follows: TGTGCCAGCAGCTTCCTCGGTAGCGGGGGCTACGAGCAGTACTTC. The chain has TRBV7-2 and TRBJ2-7; 9 bases are a match to TRBD2. The V gene end was trimmed by 3 bases and the J gene end by 3 bases; junction bases not matched to a gene: 6. This CDR3 is 15 amino acids long. Per the germline V gene, CDR1 is SGHTA and CDR2 is FQGNSA.